These 11 T cell receptor beta chains share one sample of origin, sequenced in a study of blood T cells in healthy people across ages. A second PCR, run for roughly 7 to 11 cycles, used a sample-barcoded 5' primer plus a J-beta primer mix. TCRdb re-called the 5' RACE reads with MiXCR, one entry per CDR3 protein. The repertoire holds around 1,800,000 distinct CDR3 sequences, with about two fifths as singletons. Sequenced input: blood. The receptors were sampled from a human donor in good health.

V gene TRBV6-1 combines with J gene TRBJ2-1; D is uncertain. V lost 6 bases, J lost 7 bases, and 16 bases lay in between. CDR3 size: 14 residues. CDR1 is MNHNS and CDR2 is SASEGT in the germline V gene. Here the CDR3 reads CASSHNRGPNEQFF. CDR3 bases: TGTGCCAGCAGCCACAACAGAGGCCCAAATGAGCAGTTCTTC.

The genes are TRBV6-2 or TRBV6-3 and TRBJ2-3; D may correspond to TRBD1 or TRBD2 (5 bases each). Trimming cost V 0 bases and J 7 bases, with 20 bases left between them. CDR3 size: 17 residues. From germline, CDR1 is MNHEY and CDR2 SVGEGT. The CDR3 coding sequence is TGTGCCAGCAGTTACTCGACTCAAAGGGGCGAGGGATATACGCAGTATTTT. Translating it yields CASSYSTQRGEGYTQYF.

This clonotype appeared a few times. This chain connects TRBV2 to TRBJ1-5; D is possibly TRBD1 (6 bases). Germline CDR1 and CDR2: SNHLY and FYNNEI. The CDR3 contains 14 residues. Trimming removed 4 bases from V and 7 bases from J, with 14 bases in between. The CDR3 DNA reads TGTGCCAGCAGTGTACAGGGAGCCGGGCAGCCCCAGCATTTT. Encoded protein: CASSVQGAGQPQHF.

The rearrangement joins TRBV27 to TRBJ2-1, with D possibly matching TRBD2 (6 bases). Between the trimmed V and J ends, which lost 2 bases and 7 bases, there was a span of 15 bases. The CDR3 is 15 amino acids. The V gene's germline CDR1 is MNHEY and CDR2 SMNVEV (reference sequence). CDR3 protein: CASSLGGDPTNEQFF. The CDR3 DNA reads as TGTGCCAGCAGTTTAGGCGGGGACCCTACAAATGAGCAGTTCTTC.

This clonotype showed up just a few times. The chain combines TRBV7-9 with TRBJ2-6, with D tentatively TRBD1 or TRBD2 (5 bases each). V shed 1 base and J shed 11 bases, with 15 bases lying between them. Germline-derived CDR1 and CDR2 are SEHNR and FQNEAQ (reference sequence). The CDR3 contains 15 residues. The CDR3 loop reads CASSLGGSRDDVLTF. The CDR3 bases are TGTGCCAGCAGCTTAGGTGGTTCCAGGGACGACGTCCTGACTTTC.

This rearrangement joins TRBV6-2 or TRBV6-3 to TRBJ2-7; 8 nucleotides line up with TRBD1. Germline V gives CDR1 MNHEY, CDR2 SVGEGT. The J segment lost 1 base and the V segment lost 10 bases, leaving 6 bases of the junction unmatched. This CDR3 is built from 13 residues. As DNA, the CDR3 is TGTGCCACTAAGCAGGGGGCGTCCTACGAGCAGTACTTC. This sequence encodes CATKQGASYEQYF.

This clonotype was observed a few times. V usage is TRBV7-8 and J usage is TRBJ2-3; D is perhaps TRBD1 or TRBD2 (5 bases each). CDR1 SGHVS and CDR2 FQNEAQ come from the germline V gene. CDR3 size: 17 residues. V was trimmed by 0 bases and J by 5 bases, leaving 18 bases between them. The CDR3 DNA reads TGTGCCAGCAGCTTAGCTGGCCGGGGATGGGGGAAAGATACGCAGTATTTT. Protein sequence: CASSLAGRGWGKDTQYF.

J is TRBJ1-2 and V is TRBV3-1; D may be TRBD1 (6 bases). The germline CDR1 and CDR2 sequences are LGHDT and YNNKEL (reference sequence). Trimming cost V 1 base and J 5 bases, with 14 bases left between them. This CDR3 comprises 15 residues. The chain's CDR3 is CASSQGAGEWYGYTF. The CDR3 nucleotides read TGTGCCAGCAGCCAAGGGGCAGGGGAATGGTATGGCTACACCTTC.

Only a few counts were recorded for this clonotype. The V and J genes are TRBV4-1 and TRBJ2-7; tentatively, D is TRBD1 (5 bases). This CDR3 region has 15 residues. Germline V gene lookup returns CDR1 MGHRA and CDR2 YSYEKL. The V end lost 2 bases, the J end lost 1 base, and 12 bases lay between the germline ends. The chain's CDR3 is CASSQSPSGSYEQYF. CDR3 nucleotide sequence: TGCGCCAGCAGCCAAAGTCCGTCAGGGTCCTACGAGCAGTACTTC.

The chain is built from TRBV20-1 and TRBJ1-3; tentative D call: TRBD1 (6 bases). This CDR3 has 16 residues. Germline CDR1 and CDR2: DFQATT and SNEGSKA (reference sequence). V dropped 1 base and J dropped 0 bases, with 13 bases sitting between them. CDR3 DNA: TGCAGTGCTAGAGCCCTTGACAGGCCCTCTGGAAACACCATATATTTT. Protein product: CSARALDRPSGNTIYF.

As to this clonotype: Germline is not matched at one junction end, which may reflect a read error. This chain links TRBV20-1 with TRBJ2-7, with TRBD2 matching 13 bases. Germline V gene lookup returns CDR1 DFQATT and CDR2 SNEGSKA (reference sequence). This CDR3 contains 16 residues. The CDR3 bases are TGCAGTCCTAGAGAAACTAGCGGGGGGGCCTCCTACGAGCAGTACTTC. Residues: CSPRETSGGASYEQYF.